The sequence of this TCR beta chain was determined in a study of regulatory T cells in long-lasting Graves disease. Study summary: Persistence in Graves' disease required over 5 years of antithyroid drugs plus positive TSH receptor antibodies.

V was trimmed by 7 bases and J by 0 bases, leaving 9 bases between them. The CDR3 is made up of 14 amino acids. Time point in this sample: persistent/refractory GD, antithyroid drugs over 5 years with positive TRAb. RNA isolated from PBMCs was used to make the TCR library. Each of the patients was recruited from an endocrinology department situated in Xi'an, China. According to the study, TCR beta libraries were built with iRepertoire HTBI primers and CDR3-region Arm-PCR. One entry per CDR3 protein results from TCRdb running MiXCR on the multiplex PCR reads. Among 300,000 to 400,000 distinct CDR3 sequences listed, around 19% were seen once. Study-level points and caveats: Small sample size may have lowered accuracy. Persistent disease was characterized by preferential usage of TRBV28, TRBJ1-2 and TRBJ2-5.

This clonotype has more than one count but fewer than ten. The antigen is unknown. J is TRBJ2-2 and V is TRBV12-3 or TRBV12-4, with D unresolved. Source: peripheral blood mononuclear cells (PBMCs), taken when the disease was refractory, from a patient treated with antithyroid drugs. The source of this sequence is a female donor with Graves disease. The DNA of the CDR3 is TGTGCCAGCAAGCCGCAGGCGAACACCGGGGAGCTGTTTTTT. Amino acid sequence: CASKPQANTGELFF.